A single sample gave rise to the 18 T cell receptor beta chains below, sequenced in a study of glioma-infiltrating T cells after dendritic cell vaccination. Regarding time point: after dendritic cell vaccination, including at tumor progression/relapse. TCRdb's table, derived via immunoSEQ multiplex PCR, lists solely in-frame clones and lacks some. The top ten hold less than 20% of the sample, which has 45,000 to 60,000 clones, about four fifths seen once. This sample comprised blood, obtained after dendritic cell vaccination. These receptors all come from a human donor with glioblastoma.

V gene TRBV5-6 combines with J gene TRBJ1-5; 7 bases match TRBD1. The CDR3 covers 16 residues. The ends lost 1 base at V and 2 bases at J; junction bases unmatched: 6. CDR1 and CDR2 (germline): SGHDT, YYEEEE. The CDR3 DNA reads TGTGCCAGCAGCTTGTCGACAGGGCAAGGCAATCAGCCCCAGCATTTT. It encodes CASSLSTGQGNQPQHF.

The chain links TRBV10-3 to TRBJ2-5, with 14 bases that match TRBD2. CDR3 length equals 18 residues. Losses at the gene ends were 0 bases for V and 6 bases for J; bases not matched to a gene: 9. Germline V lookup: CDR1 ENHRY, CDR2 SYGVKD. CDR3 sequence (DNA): TGTGCCATCAGTGAGTCGGGACTAGCGGGGGAGGGCGTGAAGACCCAGTACTTC. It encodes CAISESGLAGEGVKTQYF.

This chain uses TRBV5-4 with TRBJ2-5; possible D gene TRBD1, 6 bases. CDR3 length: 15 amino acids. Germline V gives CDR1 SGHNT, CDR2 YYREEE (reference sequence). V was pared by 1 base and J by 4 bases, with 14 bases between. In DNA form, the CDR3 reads TGTGCCAGCAGCTTGATATCAGGGGTTGGAGAGACCCAGTACTTC. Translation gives CASSLISGVGETQYF.

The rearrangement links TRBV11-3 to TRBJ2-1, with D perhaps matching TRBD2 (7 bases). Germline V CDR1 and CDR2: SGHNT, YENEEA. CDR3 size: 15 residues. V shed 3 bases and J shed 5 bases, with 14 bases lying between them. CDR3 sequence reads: CASSFWEGGHNEQFF. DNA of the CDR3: TGTGCCAGCAGCTTCTGGGAGGGGGGTCACAATGAGCAGTTCTTC.

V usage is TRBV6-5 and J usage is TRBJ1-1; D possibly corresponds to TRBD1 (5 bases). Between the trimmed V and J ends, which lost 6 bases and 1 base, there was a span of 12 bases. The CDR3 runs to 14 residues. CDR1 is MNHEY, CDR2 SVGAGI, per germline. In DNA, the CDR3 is TGTGCCAGCAGCGAGCTGGGGGGGAACACTGAAGCTTTCTTT. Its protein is CASSELGGNTEAFF.

The CDR3 protein is CASSFRTVNTEAFF. The CDR3 DNA reads TGTGCCAGCAGCTTCCGGACAGTGAACACTGAAGCTTTCTTT. The J gene is TRBJ1-1, the V gene TRBV5-4, with D perhaps TRBD1 (6 bases). The ends were cut back, 2 bases at V and 0 bases at J, with 8 bases in the middle. Germline V CDR1 and CDR2: SGHNT, YYREEE (reference sequence). There are 14 residues in the CDR3.

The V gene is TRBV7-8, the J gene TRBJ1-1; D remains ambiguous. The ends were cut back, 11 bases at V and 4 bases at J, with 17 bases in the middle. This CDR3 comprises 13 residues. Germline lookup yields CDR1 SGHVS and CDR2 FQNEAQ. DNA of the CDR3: TGTGCCGTAATGTCTGCCCGGGGCACTGAAGCTTTCTTT. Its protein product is CAVMSARGTEAFF.

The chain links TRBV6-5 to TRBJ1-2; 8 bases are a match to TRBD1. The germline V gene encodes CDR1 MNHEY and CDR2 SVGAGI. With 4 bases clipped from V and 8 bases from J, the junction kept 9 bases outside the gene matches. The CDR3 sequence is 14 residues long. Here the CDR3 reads CASSSGQGVEGYTF. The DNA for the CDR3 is TGTGCCAGCAGTTCTGGACAGGGAGTTGAGGGCTACACCTTC.

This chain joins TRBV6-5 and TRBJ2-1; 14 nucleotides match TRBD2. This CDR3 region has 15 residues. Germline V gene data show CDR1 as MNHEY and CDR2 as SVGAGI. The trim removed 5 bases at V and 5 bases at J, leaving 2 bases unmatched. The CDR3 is CASSRTSGGNNEQFF. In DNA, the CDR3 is TGTGCCAGCAGTCGGACTAGCGGGGGGAACAATGAGCAGTTCTTC.

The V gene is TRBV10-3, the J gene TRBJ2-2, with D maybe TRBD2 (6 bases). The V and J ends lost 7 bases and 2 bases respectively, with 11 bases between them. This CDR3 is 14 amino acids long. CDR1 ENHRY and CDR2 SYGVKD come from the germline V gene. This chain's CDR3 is CAIKGLPNTGELFF. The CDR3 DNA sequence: TGTGCCATCAAGGGACTCCCTAACACCGGGGAGCTGTTTTTT.

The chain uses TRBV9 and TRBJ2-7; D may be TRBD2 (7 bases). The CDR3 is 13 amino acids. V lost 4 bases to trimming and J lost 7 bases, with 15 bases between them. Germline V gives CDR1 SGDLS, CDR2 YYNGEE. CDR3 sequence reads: CASSRGGFREQYF. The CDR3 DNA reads TGTGCCAGCAGCAGGGGGGGGTTTCGGGAGCAGTACTTC.

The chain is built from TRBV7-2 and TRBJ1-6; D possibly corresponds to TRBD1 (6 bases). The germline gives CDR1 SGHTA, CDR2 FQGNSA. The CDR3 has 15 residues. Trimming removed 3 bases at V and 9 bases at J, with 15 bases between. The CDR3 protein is CASSLDSLGGSPLHF. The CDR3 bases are TGTGCCAGCAGCTTGGACAGCCTCGGCGGTTCACCCCTCCACTTT.

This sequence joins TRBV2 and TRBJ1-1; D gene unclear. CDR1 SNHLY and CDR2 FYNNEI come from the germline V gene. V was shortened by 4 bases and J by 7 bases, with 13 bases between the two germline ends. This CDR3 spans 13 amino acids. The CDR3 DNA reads TGTGCCAGCAGTGCCAGTGTGGCAGATGAAGCTTTCTTT. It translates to CASSASVADEAFF. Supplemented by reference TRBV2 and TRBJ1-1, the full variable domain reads EPEVTQTPSHQVTQMGQEVILRCVPISNHLYFYWYRQILGQKVEFLVSFYNNEISEKSEIFDDQFSVERPDGSNFTLKIRSTKLEDSAMYFCASSASVADEAFFGQGTRLTVV.

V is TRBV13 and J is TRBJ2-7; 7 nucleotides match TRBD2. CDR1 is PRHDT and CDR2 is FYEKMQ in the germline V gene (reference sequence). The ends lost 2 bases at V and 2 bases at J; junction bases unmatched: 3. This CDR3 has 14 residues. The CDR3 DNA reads TGTGCCAGCAGCTTAAGACTAGCTACCTACGAGCAGTACTTC. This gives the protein CASSLRLATYEQYF.

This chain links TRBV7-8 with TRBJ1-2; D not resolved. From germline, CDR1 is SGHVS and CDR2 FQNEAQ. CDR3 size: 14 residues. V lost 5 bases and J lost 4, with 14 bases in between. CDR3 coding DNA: TGTGCCAGCAGCCTACAGACACTCTCCTATGGCTACACCTTC. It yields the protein CASSLQTLSYGYTF.

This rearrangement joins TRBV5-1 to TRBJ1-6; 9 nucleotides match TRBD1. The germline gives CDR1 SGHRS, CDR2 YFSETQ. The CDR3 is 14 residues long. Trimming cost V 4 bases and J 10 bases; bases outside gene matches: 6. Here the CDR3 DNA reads TGCGCCAGCAGCCGGGACAGGGAGGGCTCACCCCTCCACTTT. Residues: CASSRDREGSPLHF.

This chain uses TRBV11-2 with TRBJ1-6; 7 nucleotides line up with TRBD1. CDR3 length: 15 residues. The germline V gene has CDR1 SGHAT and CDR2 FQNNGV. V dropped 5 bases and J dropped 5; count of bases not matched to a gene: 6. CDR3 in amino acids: CASSPRGTDNSPLHF. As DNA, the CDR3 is TGTGCCAGCAGCCCCAGAGGGACAGATAATTCACCCCTCCACTTT.

This chain's CDR3 is CASSFPDRYYEQYF. CDR3 bases: TGTGCCAGCAGTTTTCCGGACAGGTATTACGAGCAGTACTTC. This sequence joins TRBV28 and TRBJ2-7, with TRBD1 matching 7 bases. The CDR3 is 14 residues long. Unmatched junction bases numbered 6, after V lost 3 bases and J lost 4 bases. Per the germline V gene, CDR1 is MDHEN and CDR2 is SYDVKM.